This entry lists 30 T cell receptor beta chains sequenced from one sample in a study of blood T cells in healthy people across ages. Combining a sample-barcoded 5' primer with a J-beta primer mix, a second PCR ran for roughly 6 to 12 cycles. TCRdb re-called the 5' RACE reads with MiXCR, one entry per CDR3 protein. The sample includes just over 800,000 distinct CDR3 sequences, about 59% of them seen just once. Sequencing was performed on blood. The receptor source for this set is a man aged 30-40 years in good health.

The chain is built from TRBV20-1 and TRBJ1-2; D is possibly TRBD1 (6 bases). Deletions cut 3 bases from V and 5 bases from J, with 13 bases between. CDR1 DFQATT and CDR2 SNEGSKA come from the germline V gene (reference sequence). This CDR3 spans 13 amino acids. CDR3 protein: CSASAGAAYGYTF. The CDR3 DNA is TGCAGTGCTAGTGCGGGGGCGGCATATGGCTACACCTTC.

The chain carries TRBV5-6 and TRBJ2-5; D not resolved. CDR1 is SGHDT, CDR2 YYEEEE, per germline. Trimming left V 1 base short and J 2 bases short, with 9 bases between. This CDR3 has 14 residues. This CDR3 reads CASSLRRPQETQYF. The CDR3 coding sequence is TGTGCCAGCAGCTTGAGGCGGCCTCAAGAGACCCAGTACTTC.

V and J are TRBV29-1 and TRBJ1-2; D is unclear. Trimming shortened V by 4 bases and J by 6 bases, and 39 bases separated the two germline ends. CDR3 length: 21 residues. In germline, CDR1 is SQVTM, CDR2 ANQGSEA. The CDR3 nucleotides read TGCAGCGTTGTTGCTCCTCAGTTCGGGTCGGTGGCTGGAGGCCTCTTGGATGGCTACACCTTC. This codes for CSVVAPQFGSVAGGLLDGYTF. The whole variable domain, filled in from reference TRBV29-1 and TRBJ1-2, reads SAVISQKPSRDICQRGTSLTIQCQVDSQVTMMFWYRQQPGQSLTLIATANQGSEATYESGFVIDKFPISRPNLTFSTLTVSNMSPEDSSIYLCSVVAPQFGSVAGGLLDGYTFGSGTRLTVV.

The rearrangement uses TRBV28 and TRBJ2-7; D is unclear. V gave up 4 bases and J gave up 7 bases, with 14 bases separating them. Germline loops: CDR1 MDHEN, CDR2 SYDVKM. The length of the CDR3 is 13 residues. In DNA form, the CDR3 reads TGTGCCAGCAGTTCCCCGCCGGTTGCGGAGCAGTACTTC. Protein sequence: CASSSPPVAEQYF. Variable domain in full (rest from reference TRBV28 and TRBJ2-7): DVKVTQSSRYLVKRTGEKVFLECVQDMDHENMFWYRQDPGLGLRLIYFSYDVKMKEKGDIPEGYSVSREKKERFSLILESASTNQTSMYLCASSSPPVAEQYFGPGTRLTVT.

This chain joins TRBV20-1 and TRBJ1-4; 8 nucleotides line up with TRBD1. The V gene end was trimmed by 3 bases and the J gene end by 0 bases; junction bases not matched to a gene: 3. This CDR3 contains 15 residues. Germline-derived CDR1 and CDR2 are DFQATT and SNEGSKA (reference sequence). In DNA form, the CDR3 reads TGCAGTGCTAGTACAGGGGGTGCAACTAATGAAAAACTGTTTTTT. It specifies CSASTGGATNEKLFF.

The V and J genes are TRBV6-6 and TRBJ1-2; TRBD1 might be the D (6 bases). Trimming shortened V by 2 bases and J by 4 bases, and 20 bases separated the two germline ends. CDR1 and CDR2 (germline): MNHNY, SVGAGI (reference sequence). The CDR3 length is 17 residues. As DNA, the CDR3 is TGTGCCAGCAGTTACGCGGCCCCGTCCGGGACAAGCTATGGCTACACCTTC. The encoded protein is CASSYAAPSGTSYGYTF.

This chain connects TRBV27 to TRBJ2-7; possibly TRBD1 for D (6 bases). V was shortened by 4 bases and J by 3 bases, with 13 bases between the two germline ends. The germline gives CDR1 MNHEY, CDR2 SMNVEV (reference sequence). The CDR3 runs to 14 residues. The CDR3 protein is CASSSTEQGYEQYF. The CDR3 DNA reads TGTGCCAGCAGTTCCACGGAACAGGGCTACGAGCAGTACTTC.

The sample holds one count of this clonotype. This rearrangement joins TRBV11-3 to TRBJ2-2, with D possibly TRBD1 on 6 matching bases. V was clipped by 0 bases and J by 6 bases, with 17 bases between them. The length of the CDR3 is 17 residues. Germline CDR1 and CDR2: SGHNT and YENEEA. The CDR3 nucleotides read TGTGCCAGCAGCTTAGATGTTACAGGGCAATACGCCGGGGAGCTGTTTTTT. This codes for CASSLDVTGQYAGELFF.

The chain is built from TRBV4-2 and TRBJ1-1, with D uncertain. This CDR3 is 13 amino acids long. Germline V lookup: CDR1 LGHNA, CDR2 YNFKEQ. Trimming removed 0 bases at V and 5 bases at J, with 7 bases between. The CDR3, as DNA: TGTGCCAGCAGCCAAGAGTTACAAACTGAAGCTTTCTTT. It yields the protein CASSQELQTEAFF.

The chain has TRBV20-1 and TRBJ1-1, with 9 positions matching TRBD1. This CDR3 contains 18 residues. The germline V gene encodes CDR1 DFQATT and CDR2 SNEGSKA (reference sequence). V shed 3 bases, J shed 0 bases, and the junction held 14 bases outside the gene matches. In nucleotides, the CDR3 is TGCAGTGCTAGTCGACCGGGACAGGGATTTATCATGAACACTGAAGCTTTCTTT. Protein sequence: CSASRPGQGFIMNTEAFF.

This sequence joins TRBV12-3 or TRBV12-4 and TRBJ1-4, with D possibly TRBD1 on 6 matching bases. CDR3 length: 18 residues. V lost 4 bases and J 0 bases, leaving 18 bases between the germline ends. The CDR3 region has the DNA TGTGCCAGCAGTTACTCCCGTCAGGGGAGTGCAACTAATGAAAAACTGTTTTTT. It translates to CASSYSRQGSATNEKLFF.

The chain has TRBV29-1 and TRBJ1-6; D is unclear. CDR1 and CDR2 (germline): SQVTM, ANQGSEA. The CDR3 totals 14 residues. V was trimmed by 5 bases and J by 3 bases, leaving 11 bases between them. This chain's CDR3 is CSVCSSIYNSPLHF. In DNA, the CDR3 is TGCAGCGTTTGTTCTTCGATCTATAATTCACCCCTCCACTTT.

In its sample, this clonotype was seen many times. V gene TRBV6-2 or TRBV6-3 combines with J gene TRBJ2-3; D possibly corresponds to TRBD1 (6 bases). This CDR3 has 12 amino acids. In germline, CDR1 is MNHEY, CDR2 SVGEGT. The V end was cut by 5 bases, the J end by 9 bases, with 12 bases between. The CDR3 reads CASSRDTETQYF. As DNA, the CDR3 is TGTGCCAGCAGTAGGGACACGGAGACGCAGTATTTT.

The chain has TRBV7-8 and TRBJ2-4; a possible D gene is TRBD2 (5 bases). Germline lookup yields CDR1 SGHVS and CDR2 FQNEAQ. V was trimmed by 5 bases and J by 6 bases, leaving 8 bases between them. This CDR3 comprises 12 residues. The CDR3 protein is CASSPAGNIQYF. DNA for the CDR3: TGTGCCAGCAGCCCCGCGGGAAACATTCAGTACTTC.

This clonotype has a single count. Germline is not matched at one junction end, which may reflect a read error. V gene TRBV25-1 combines with J gene TRBJ2-7; D remains ambiguous. The CDR3 spans 12 residues. Germline loops: CDR1 MGHDK, CDR2 SYGVNS. The CDR3: CVSKRSSYEQYF. As DNA, the CDR3 is TGTGTCAGCAAGAGGAGCTCCTACGAGCAGTACTTC.

The genes are TRBV10-3 and TRBJ1-1; 10 bases map to TRBD1. Germline V gene sequence: CDR1 ENHRY, CDR2 SYGVKD. There are 15 residues in the CDR3. V lost 6 bases to trimming and J lost 0 bases; unmatched junction nucleotides: 4. The CDR3 region is CAISATGGLNTEAFF. The CDR3 nucleotides read TGTGCCATCAGCGCGACAGGGGGCCTGAACACTGAAGCTTTCTTT.

The V call is TRBV6-2 or TRBV6-3, the J call TRBJ2-4; TRBD1 might be the D (7 bases). The J call is uncertain, as TRBJ2-7 better fits the DNA end. The CDR3 consists of 16 residues. CDR1 and CDR2 (germline): MNHEY, SVGEGT. This CDR3 is CASSYFLDRAGSEQYF. The CDR3 coding sequence is TGTGCCAGCAGTTACTTCCTTGACAGGGCGGGATCCGAGCAGTACTTC.

The chain uses TRBV7-9 and TRBJ2-2; tentatively, D is TRBD1 (6 bases). This CDR3 has 14 amino acids. Germline CDR1 reads SEHNR; CDR2 reads FQNEAQ (reference sequence). Trimming removed 5 bases at V and 5 bases at J, with 12 bases between. The chain's CDR3 is CASSRIGGTGELFF. The CDR3, as DNA: TGTGCCAGCAGCAGGATAGGGGGTACCGGGGAGCTGTTTTTT.

This clonotype was seen only once. The chain has TRBV6-6 and TRBJ2-1, with 7 bases identical to TRBD1. The V gene end was trimmed by 7 bases and the J gene end by 8 bases; junction bases not matched to a gene: 11. The CDR3 loop spans 14 amino acids. Looked up from germline, CDR1 is MNHNY and CDR2 is SVGAGI (reference sequence). The CDR3 reads CASTDRIETDEQFF. The CDR3 DNA follows: TGTGCCAGCACGGACAGGATTGAGACCGATGAGCAGTTCTTC.

This chain links TRBV2 with TRBJ2-1; TRBD2 agrees at 11 bases. Looked up from germline, CDR1 is SNHLY and CDR2 is FYNNEI. The length of the CDR3 is 17 residues. Trimming removed 8 bases from V and 2 bases from J; junction bases left unmatched: 11. CDR3 protein: CASWGGTSGRTYNEQFF. The CDR3 nucleotides are TGTGCCAGCTGGGGGGGAACTAGCGGGAGAACCTACAATGAGCAGTTCTTC.

The chain carries TRBV7-2 and TRBJ2-1; 11 bases map to TRBD2. From germline, CDR1 is SGHTA and CDR2 FQGNSA. The CDR3 sequence is 15 residues long. V gave up 1 base and J gave up 10 bases; unmatched junction bases: 6. The CDR3, as DNA: TGTGCCAGCAGCTTAGGTCAGACTAGCGGGGCGGAGCAGTTCTTC. Translating it yields CASSLGQTSGAEQFF.

This clonotype showed up just a few times. The chain carries TRBV27 and TRBJ2-5; TRBD2 matches at 9 bases. The CDR3 extends over 15 amino acids. CDR1 is MNHEY and CDR2 is SMNVEV in the germline V gene (reference sequence). Trimming at V came to 5 bases and at J to 6 bases, leaving 10 bases not matched to a gene. The DNA of the CDR3 is TGTGCCAGCAGTCAGGGACTAGCCCCTCGGCAGACCCAGTACTTC. It yields the protein CASSQGLAPRQTQYF.

In its sample, this clonotype was seen once. The CDR3 DNA is TGTGCCAGCAGCGTAGGGGGGGCGGCCATGGACGAGCAGTACTTC. Its translation: CASSVGGAAMDEQYF. The chain joins TRBV9 to TRBJ2-7; D tentatively fits TRBD1 or TRBD2 (6 bases each). Deletions cut 0 bases from V and 5 bases from J, with 15 bases between. The CDR3 loop spans 15 amino acids. Per the germline V gene, CDR1 is SGDLS and CDR2 is YYNGEE.

This chain joins TRBV20-1 and TRBJ1-2; 8 bases map to TRBD1. The CDR3 spans 15 residues. Germline V CDR1 and CDR2: DFQATT, SNEGSKA (reference sequence). J was trimmed by 4 bases and V by 0 bases; bases with no gene match: 7. CDR3 protein: CSARDRWGQVYGYTF. The DNA for the CDR3 is TGCAGTGCTAGAGATAGGTGGGGACAGGTCTATGGCTACACCTTC.

The chain has TRBV7-2 and TRBJ1-6; D is possibly TRBD1 (5 bases). V lost 0 bases to trimming and J lost 7 bases, with 10 bases between them. CDR1 is SGHTA, CDR2 FQGNSA, per germline. CDR3 length equals 15 residues. The CDR3 DNA follows: TGTGCCAGCAGCTTAGCCCGGGCAGGGAATTCACCCCTCCACTTT. Translation gives CASSLARAGNSPLHF.

The gene calls are TRBV9 and TRBJ1-4; no reliable D call. The CDR3 sequence is 16 residues long. The germline gives CDR1 SGDLS, CDR2 YYNGEE. V lost 1 base, J lost 2 bases, and 12 bases lay in between. The CDR3 spells CASSVSARATNEKLFF. As DNA, the CDR3 is TGTGCCAGCAGCGTAAGCGCAAGGGCGACTAATGAAAAACTGTTTTTT. Using reference TRBV9 and TRBJ1-4 for the parts outside the CDR3, the full variable domain is DSGVTQTPKHLITATGQRVTLRCSPRSGDLSVYWYQQSLDQGLQFLIQYYNGEERAKGNILERFSAQQFPDLHSELNLSSLELGDSALYFCASSVSARATNEKLFFGSGTQLSVL.

DNA of the CDR3: TGTGCCAGCAGGGCGACAGGAGCTCCTAACTATGGCTACACCTTC. Translation: CASRATGAPNYGYTF. The chain carries TRBV6-2 or TRBV6-3 and TRBJ1-2, with D possibly TRBD1 on 6 matching bases. This CDR3 comprises 15 residues. CDR1 is MNHEY, CDR2 SVGEGT, per germline. V was trimmed by 6 bases and J by 0 bases, leaving 14 bases between them.

CDR3 coding DNA: TGCGCCAGCAGCTTGGGCAGGCCGAATGAGCAGTTCTTC. This sequence encodes CASSLGRPNEQFF. This chain joins TRBV5-1 and TRBJ2-1, with no clear D. The V and J ends lost 0 bases and 7 bases respectively, with 8 bases between them. CDR1 and CDR2 from the germline V gene are SGHRS and YFSETQ. The CDR3 spans 13 residues.

The V and J genes are TRBV7-8 and TRBJ2-5; D possibly uses TRBD1 or TRBD2 (6 bases each). Near its end, the DNA agrees better with TRBJ2-7, so the J call may be wrong. CDR1 is SGHVS and CDR2 is FQNEAQ in the germline V gene. The CDR3 runs to 14 residues. DNA of the CDR3: TGTGCCAGCACCCCAAGGGGGGCCCTTTACGAGCAGTACTTC. Translation: CASTPRGALYEQYF.

V gene TRBV6-6 combines with J gene TRBJ2-7, with D unclear. This CDR3 contains 12 residues. V shed 0 bases and J shed 5 bases, with 5 bases lying between them. Germline-derived CDR1 and CDR2 are MNHNY and SVGAGI (reference sequence). This CDR3 is CASSYSMNEQYF. The CDR3 coding sequence is TGTGCCAGCAGTTACTCGATGAACGAGCAGTACTTC.